The rows below give T cell receptor beta chains drawn from one sample of a study of blood T cell repertoires in COVID-19. TCRdb's table, derived via immunoSEQ multiplex PCR, lists solely in-frame clones and lacks some. The sample carries around 260,000 clones, around 83% recorded once. Sequenced material: peripheral blood. These receptors came from a man younger than 30 with active or convalescent COVID-19. The CDR3 runs from the conserved cysteine through the conserved F or W.

>TRBJ2-3|TRBV19
CASSIVQTSGFTDTQYF
>TRBJ1-1|TRBV5-1
CASSEDRAEAFF
>TRBJ1-1|TRBV27
CASSLSRGQSEAFF
>TRBJ1-4|TRBV2
CASSYSPEGEKLFF
>TRBJ1-4|TRBV19
CASRDSNWGEKLFF
>TRBJ2-7|TRBV19
CASSARTSGGTYEQYF
>TRBJ2-2|TRBV12-3/TRBV12-4
CASSGTIGGELFF
>TRBJ1-1|TRBV28
CASSQGQRCPGHVGATEAFF
>TRBJ2-3|TRBV4-1
CASSQDHRNTDTQYF
>TRBJ2-2|TRBV14
CASSRGQWNTGELFF
>TRBJ1-5|TRBV19
CASSANTLAKQPQHF
>TRBJ1-1|TRBV28
CASSPETMMNTEAFF
>TRBJ2-2|TRBV6-6
CASSRGGVGELFF
>TRBJ2-1|TRBV4-1
CASSHTSGGEQFF
>TRBJ2-2|TRBV27
CASRVLAGRGETGELFF
>TRBJ2-2|TRBV5-1
CASSSTGELFF
>TRBJ2-1|TRBV24-1
CATSDLLGANEQFF
>TRBJ2-5|TRBV25-1
CASSKRTSGGYEETQYF
>TRBJ1-5|TRBV19
CASSSPRGAGQPQHF
>TRBJ1-1|TRBV5-1
CASRADSGLWAFF
>TRBJ2-5|TRBV6-5
CASRRLGWEETQYF
>TRBJ2-7|TRBV5-4
CASSFEGAGYEQYF
>TRBJ2-4|TRBV12-5
CASALENIQYF
>TRBJ2-1|TRBV5-6
CASSLFWEVEQFF
>TRBJ1-1|TRBV12-3/TRBV12-4
CASSLQVNTEAFF
>TRBJ2-2|TRBV10-1
CASSRSTIGELFF
>TRBJ2-1|TRBV6-5
CASRPGASGYNEQFF
>TRBJ2-1|TRBV29-1
CSAMGTIGNEQFF
>TRBJ1-2|TRBV19
CASSIVSNYGYTF
>TRBJ1-2|TRBV4-3
CASSQEVGRGHGYTF
>TRBJ1-6|TRBV28
CASTSGQGVLGAYNSPLHF
>TRBJ2-3|TRBV19
CASRPTGANTDTQYF
>TRBJ2-3|TRBV4-1
CASSQIANTDTQYF